Listed here are 12 T cell receptor beta chains from one sample, sequenced in a study of cytomegalovirus exposure and HLA in healthy donors. Sequenced by immunoSEQ multiplex PCR; TCRdb stores in-frame clones only, minus some. The sample shows tens of thousands of clones, around 95% of them seen only once. The sample taken for sequencing was PBMCs. These receptors all come from a young man in good health and CMV-seronegative.

This clone was counted a single time. The chain is built from TRBV7-3 and TRBJ2-2, with TRBD2 identical over 9 bases. Per germline, CDR1 SGHTA and CDR2 FQGTGA. The CDR3 sequence is 18 residues long. V was pared by 1 base and J by 2 bases, with 8 bases of the junction left unmatched. Here the CDR3 DNA reads TGTGCCAGCAGCTTAATACCGGCTAGCGGGGTAAACACCGGGGAGCTGTTTTTT. Translating gives CASSLIPASGVNTGELFF.

The gene calls are TRBV28 and TRBJ1-2, with 7 bases identical to TRBD1. Unmatched junction bases numbered 14, after V lost 5 bases and J lost 2 bases. The CDR3 runs to 17 residues. Germline-derived CDR1 and CDR2 are MDHEN and SYDVKM. The CDR3 protein is CASSPPVTGQFNYGYTF. As DNA, the CDR3 is TGTGCCAGCAGTCCCCCCGTGACAGGGCAATTCAACTATGGCTACACCTTC.

The chain carries TRBV4-1 and TRBJ2-3, with TRBD1 as a possible D gene (7 bases). Trimming pared 4 bases from V and 7 bases from J, leaving 18 bases between. CDR1 is MGHRA, CDR2 YSYEKL, per germline. The CDR3 totals 15 residues. The CDR3 region has the DNA TGCGCCAGCAGCCGCCAGGGGGGTCCTCAAAATACGCAGTATTTT. The encoded protein is CASSRQGGPQNTQYF.

The rearrangement links TRBV19 to TRBJ1-6, with no clear D. Germline CDR1 is LNHDA and CDR2 is SQIVND (reference sequence). The CDR3 has 13 amino acids. Trimming left V 5 bases short and J 8 bases short, with 10 bases between. The CDR3 DNA follows: TGTGCCAGTAGTTACCACGGGGATTCACCCCTCCACTTT. Its protein is CASSYHGDSPLHF.

This chain joins TRBV25-1 and TRBJ2-5; the match to TRBD2 covers 7 bases. Germline V CDR1 and CDR2: MGHDK, SYGVNS. The CDR3 runs to 15 residues. V lost 4 bases and J lost 2; bases outside the gene matches: 7. The CDR3 DNA sequence: TGTGCCAGCAGTGTTTGGCGGGGGAGACAAGAGACCCAGTACTTC. Translation: CASSVWRGRQETQYF. Using reference TRBV25-1 and TRBJ2-5 for the parts outside the CDR3, the full variable domain is EADIYQTPRYLVIGTGKKITLECSQTMGHDKMYWYQQDPGMELHLIHYSYGVNSTEKGDLSSESTVSRIRTEHFPLTLESARPSHTSQYLCASSVWRGRQETQYFGPGTRLLVL.

The chain recombines TRBV18 with TRBJ2-3; 7 nucleotides agree with TRBD1. After removal of 6 bases from V and 5 bases from J, the junction contained 11 bases not matched to a gene. CDR1 is KGHSH, CDR2 LQKENI, per germline. CDR3 length: 15 residues. CDR3 amino acids: CASSPSQGVEDTQYF. Written as DNA, the CDR3 is TGTGCCAGCTCCCCCAGTCAGGGGGTGGAAGATACGCAGTATTTT.

This clone was observed a handful of times. The chain recombines TRBV28 with TRBJ2-7, with 7 bases matching TRBD1. V shed 2 bases, J shed 2 bases, and the junction held 0 bases outside the gene matches. CDR3 size: 13 residues. CDR1 is MDHEN, CDR2 SYDVKM, per germline. For the CDR3, the DNA is TGTGCCAGCAGTTTAGGGACAGCCTACGAGCAGTACTTC. Amino acid sequence: CASSLGTAYEQYF.

In this sample, this clone turned up once. This chain uses TRBV2 with TRBJ1-5; tentative D call: TRBD1 (5 bases). CDR3 size: 13 residues. V was clipped by 2 bases and J by 7 bases, with 9 bases between them. In germline, CDR1 is SNHLY, CDR2 FYNNEI. The CDR3 is CASSEQGGQPQHF. CDR3 nucleotide sequence: TGTGCCAGCAGTGAACAGGGAGGACAGCCCCAGCATTTT.

V and J are TRBV6-6 and TRBJ2-7; 11 bases agree with TRBD2. The ends lost 7 bases at V and 3 bases at J; junction bases unmatched: 8. CDR3 length: 15 amino acids. Germline V gene lookup returns CDR1 MNHNY and CDR2 SVGAGI (reference sequence). The CDR3 region is CASISGTSGYYEQYF. The CDR3 nucleotides are TGTGCCAGCATATCCGGGACTAGCGGTTACTACGAGCAGTACTTC.

The V gene is TRBV28, the J gene TRBJ2-7; 10 bases line up with TRBD2. Trimming took 5 bases from V and 1 from J; bases not matched to a gene: 5. There are 15 residues in the CDR3. Germline CDR1 reads MDHEN; CDR2 reads SYDVKM. CDR3 protein: CASSLAAGGSYEQYF. The CDR3 coding sequence is TGTGCCAGCAGTCTGGCAGCGGGGGGGTCCTACGAGCAGTACTTC.

This chain joins TRBV19 and TRBJ2-7; D not certain. The CDR3 loop spans 15 amino acids. Trimming took off 0 bases at V and 2 bases at J, with 11 bases between the two ends. Germline V gene lookup returns CDR1 LNHDA and CDR2 SQIVND (reference sequence). CDR3 coding DNA: TGTGCCAGTAGTATAGATCATGGCTTAACCTACGAGCAGTACTTC. Its translation is CASSIDHGLTYEQYF.

The J gene is TRBJ1-2, the V gene TRBV18; D is ambiguous. V was trimmed by 6 bases and J by 8 bases, leaving 28 bases between them. Germline CDR1 reads KGHSH; CDR2 reads LQKENI. The CDR3 sequence is 17 residues long. The CDR3 spells CASSPGGEVLMEEGYTF. CDR3 nucleotide sequence: TGTGCCAGCTCCCCGGGAGGCGAGGTACTTATGGAGGAAGGCTACACCTTC.